These 31 T cell receptor beta chains originate from one sample sequenced in a study of OX40 agonist ivuxolimab in advanced cancers. Measured with immunoSEQ multiplex PCR; TCRdb has only the in-frame clones, and not every one. Here the sample spans some 37,000 clones, 82% being singletons. Sequenced material: CD4+ or CD8+ T cells sorted from blood, taken in a trial of the OX40 agonist ivuxolimab. These receptors all stem from an adult with an advanced solid tumor such as melanoma, head and neck, liver or kidney cancer.

The CDR3 DNA follows: TGTGCCAGCAGTGAAAGCGGGAATCAGCCCCAGCATTTT. Translating gives CASSESGNQPQHF. V usage is TRBV6-1 and J usage is TRBJ1-5, with D hard to call. The CDR3 spans 13 residues. V was cut by 2 bases and J by 4 bases, with 6 bases left in between. Germline values: CDR1 MNHNS, CDR2 SASEGT.

The chain recombines TRBV5-4 with TRBJ1-5; D is uncertain. The germline V gene encodes CDR1 SGHNT and CDR2 YYREEE (reference sequence). The CDR3 runs 16 residues. The V end was cut by 4 bases, the J end by 0 bases, with 14 bases between. The CDR3 bases are TGTGCCAGCAGCCCCCTTCGGGGTTCTAGCAATCAGCCCCAGCATTTT. Protein sequence: CASSPLRGSSNQPQHF.

J is TRBJ1-5 and V is TRBV6-6; D call uncertain. There are 15 residues in the CDR3. Per germline, CDR1 MNHNY and CDR2 SVGAGI (reference sequence). Trimming took 8 bases from V and 1 from J, leaving 15 bases between them. Written as DNA, the CDR3 is TGTGCCAGCCGTAACGGGAGGAAGAGCAATCAGCCCCAGCATTTT. This encodes CASRNGRKSNQPQHF.

This rearrangement joins TRBV29-1 to TRBJ2-3; a weak D match, TRBD2 (6 bases). CDR1 is SQVTM and CDR2 is ANQGSEA in the germline V gene. This CDR3 has 12 residues. The germline V and J ends were trimmed by 4 bases and 6 bases, with 11 bases remaining between them. In DNA, the CDR3 is TGCAGCGTTGGCATGGCGGGGGATACGCAGTATTTT. Its protein product is CSVGMAGDTQYF.

This chain joins TRBV28 and TRBJ2-7; D possibly corresponds to TRBD2 (5 bases). Germline lookup yields CDR1 MDHEN and CDR2 SYDVKM. Trimming took 6 bases from V and 5 from J, leaving 17 bases between them. CDR3 length: 14 residues. The chain's CDR3 is CASRPGMGPNEQYF. The CDR3 region has the DNA TGTGCCAGCAGACCGGGAATGGGTCCCAACGAGCAGTACTTC.

The V call is TRBV5-1, the J call TRBJ1-1, with 7 bases lining up with TRBD1. J gave up 6 bases and V 2 bases, and 1 base lay outside the gene matches. CDR3 length: 12 residues. The V gene's germline CDR1 is SGHRS and CDR2 YFSETQ. The CDR3 protein is CASSLGGPEAFF. The CDR3 bases are TGCGCCAGCAGCTTAGGGGGCCCTGAAGCTTTCTTT.

The V call is TRBV9, the J call TRBJ1-5; tentatively, D is TRBD1 (6 bases). V was pared by 1 base and J by 6 bases, with 11 bases between. This CDR3 comprises 14 residues. Germline CDR1 SGDLS, CDR2 YYNGEE. The DNA for the CDR3 is TGTGCCAGCAGCGTATCGGGGGCTTCTCAGCCCCAGCATTTT. Translation gives CASSVSGASQPQHF.

The chain combines TRBV9 with TRBJ2-3; D is possibly TRBD1 or TRBD2 (6 bases each). CDR3 length: 14 residues. Between the trimmed V and J ends, which lost 0 bases and 3 bases, there was a span of 8 bases. Germline loops: CDR1 SGDLS, CDR2 YYNGEE. CDR3: CASSVGRGTDTQYF. The CDR3 bases are TGTGCCAGCAGCGTAGGGAGGGGGACAGATACGCAGTATTTT.

The gene calls are TRBV28 and TRBJ1-4; 7 nucleotides align to TRBD1. Trimming took 6 bases from V and 10 from J; bases not matched to a gene: 8. Per the germline V gene, CDR1 is MDHEN and CDR2 is SYDVKM. This CDR3 has 13 residues. The CDR3 region has the DNA TGTGCCAGCAGGGGGACAGCCATCGGAAAACTGTTTTTT. Encoded protein: CASRGTAIGKLFF.

V is TRBV28 and J is TRBJ1-1; no clear D. V dropped 3 bases and J dropped 1 base, with 6 bases sitting between them. This CDR3 spans 13 amino acids. Looked up from germline, CDR1 is MDHEN and CDR2 is SYDVKM. The CDR3 here is CASSLIANTEAFF. DNA for the CDR3: TGTGCCAGCAGTTTGATTGCGAACACTGAAGCTTTCTTT.

This rearrangement joins TRBV12-5 to TRBJ1-1, with D hard to call. V lost 3 bases to trimming and J lost 7 bases, with 15 bases between them. This CDR3 is built from 14 residues. The germline V gene encodes CDR1 LGHNT and CDR2 FRNRAP. The CDR3 protein is CASGFSSQASEAFF. The CDR3 DNA reads as TGTGCTAGTGGTTTTTCGTCGCAGGCTAGTGAAGCTTTCTTT.

Here the CDR3 DNA reads TGTGCCAGCAGCTTACCCGGACTCAGCGGGAACACTGAAGCTTTCTTT. As protein: CASSLPGLSGNTEAFF. V gene TRBV5-4 combines with J gene TRBJ1-1; unclear D gene. V was clipped by 2 bases and J by 1 base, with 15 bases between them. CDR3 size: 16 residues. The V gene's germline CDR1 is SGHNT and CDR2 YYREEE (reference sequence). Looking up the rest from reference TRBV5-4 and TRBJ1-1 gives the full variable domain: ETGVTQSPTHLIKTRGQQVTLRCSSQSGHNTVSWYQQALGQGPQFIFQYYREEENGRGNFPPRFSGLQFPNYSSELNVNALELDDSALYLCASSLPGLSGNTEAFFGQGTRLTVV.

This clone came up a few times. This rearrangement joins TRBV27 to TRBJ2-1, with D possibly TRBD2 on 6 matching bases. The V and J ends lost 4 bases and 15 bases respectively, with 19 bases between them. Germline CDR1 and CDR2: MNHEY and SMNVEV (reference sequence). This CDR3 has 13 residues. This chain's CDR3 is CASSSDYEGESFF. In DNA form, the CDR3 reads TGTGCCAGCAGTTCGGACTACGAGGGAGAATCGTTCTTC.

The J gene is TRBJ2-7, the V gene TRBV7-2, with D hard to call. Trimming shortened V by 5 bases and J by 0 bases, and 14 bases separated the two germline ends. The CDR3 loop spans 15 amino acids. From germline, CDR1 is SGHTA and CDR2 FQGNSA. This CDR3 is CASSTSPQSSYEQYF. CDR3 bases: TGTGCCAGCAGCACCTCACCCCAGAGCTCCTACGAGCAGTACTTC.

This sequence joins TRBV11-2 and TRBJ1-1, with D perhaps TRBD1 (5 bases). V shed 2 bases and J shed 3 bases, with 19 bases lying between them. Germline CDR1 and CDR2: SGHAT and FQNNGV. CDR3 length equals 17 residues. In nucleotides, the CDR3 is TGTGCCAGCAGCTTAAGTTATTGGCAGCAGGGTCACACTGAAGCTTTCTTT. Its translation: CASSLSYWQQGHTEAFF.

CDR3 DNA sequence: TGTGCCAGCAGCTTACGCGGGAGGGTCAACAATGAGCAGTTCTTC. As protein: CASSLRGRVNNEQFF. The J gene is TRBJ2-1, the V gene TRBV7-8, with 9 bases fitting TRBD2. Germline-derived CDR1 and CDR2 are SGHVS and FQNEAQ. Unmatched junction bases numbered 4, after V lost 2 bases and J lost 5 bases. The CDR3 length is 15 residues.

The rearrangement joins TRBV19 to TRBJ1-3; D unresolved. This CDR3 is 13 amino acids long. V was trimmed by 6 bases and J by 2 bases, leaving 8 bases between them. Germline CDR1 is LNHDA and CDR2 is SQIVND (reference sequence). The CDR3 DNA reads as TGTGCCAGTAGCCCCGGGGCTGGAAACACCATATATTTT. Protein product: CASSPGAGNTIYF.

This clone was detected only once. The chain is built from TRBV11-3 and TRBJ2-1; a possible D gene is TRBD1 (5 bases). Germline V lookup: CDR1 SGHNT, CDR2 YENEEA. Trimming took off 5 bases at V and 10 bases at J, with 12 bases between the two ends. This CDR3 has 12 residues. For the CDR3, the DNA is TGTGCCAGCAGCCATTATTCAGGGGAGCAGTTCTTC. Protein sequence: CASSHYSGEQFF.

The chain recombines TRBV7-3 with TRBJ1-1; TRBD1 matches 7 bases. The CDR3 has 15 residues. CDR1 and CDR2 from the germline V gene are SGHTA and FQGTGA. Trimming took 0 bases from V and 1 from J; bases not matched to a gene: 2. The CDR3 region is CASSLTGQRNTEAFF. DNA of the CDR3: TGTGCCAGCAGCTTAACGGGACAGAGGAACACTGAAGCTTTCTTT.

This clone was seen a handful of times. The CDR3 DNA reads TGTGCCAGCAGCGCCACCTTCCGAGGGGGATCACCCCTCCACTTT. Translated: CASSATFRGGSPLHF. The chain has TRBV11-2 and TRBJ1-6; D may be TRBD1 (6 bases). V lost 5 bases to trimming and J lost 10 bases, with 18 bases between them. This CDR3 region has 15 residues. CDR1 is SGHAT, CDR2 FQNNGV, per germline.

This clone was picked up one time. The V and J genes are TRBV27 and TRBJ2-7, with TRBD1 as a possible D gene (5 bases). This CDR3 spans 14 amino acids. Trimming cost V 0 bases and J 6 bases, with 12 bases left between them. CDR1 and CDR2 (germline): MNHEY, SMNVEV (reference sequence). CDR3 coding DNA: TGTGCCAGCAGTTTATCGTCAGGGATAAGCGAGCAGTACTTC. Amino acid sequence: CASSLSSGISEQYF.

The CDR3 coding sequence is TGTGCCAGCAGCTGGGCGGGGGTAACCTACGAGCAGTACTTC. This sequence encodes CASSWAGVTYEQYF. The gene calls are TRBV7-2 and TRBJ2-7; 7 bases align to TRBD2. CDR1 and CDR2 from the germline V gene are SGHTA and FQGNSA. The length of the CDR3 is 14 residues. V was clipped by 4 bases and J by 2 bases; unmatched bases: 5.

The chain recombines TRBV7-8 with TRBJ1-2; 8 bases fit TRBD1. From germline, CDR1 is SGHVS and CDR2 FQNEAQ. This CDR3 has 15 residues. V was clipped by 1 base and J by 2 bases; unmatched bases: 3. The chain's CDR3 is CASSLVPGGNYGYTF. In DNA form, the CDR3 reads TGTGCCAGCAGCTTAGTCCCAGGGGGCAACTATGGCTACACCTTC.

This clone was seen once. The chain couples TRBV19 to TRBJ2-5, with a tentative D call TRBD2 (6 bases). Trimming shortened V by 1 base and J by 4 bases, and 16 bases separated the two germline ends. The CDR3 length is 16 residues. Germline assignment: CDR1 LNHDA and CDR2 SQIVND (reference sequence). The CDR3 loop is CASSIGSEGYRETQYF. In DNA, the CDR3 is TGTGCCAGTAGTATAGGGTCGGAGGGGTACCGAGAGACCCAGTACTTC.

V gene TRBV5-4 combines with J gene TRBJ2-2, with unresolved D. Germline V gene sequence: CDR1 SGHNT, CDR2 YYREEE (reference sequence). The CDR3 extends over 13 amino acids. Trimming took off 5 bases at V and 2 bases at J, with 7 bases between the two ends. The CDR3 loop is CASRDPNTGELFF. DNA of the CDR3: TGTGCCAGCAGGGATCCTAACACCGGGGAGCTGTTTTTT. The full variable domain, rest sourced from reference TRBV5-4 and TRBJ2-2, is ETGVTQSPTHLIKTRGQQVTLRCSSQSGHNTVSWYQQALGQGPQFIFQYYREEENGRGNFPPRFSGLQFPNYSSELNVNALELDDSALYLCASRDPNTGELFFGEGSRLTVL.

Only a few counts were recorded for this clone. The V gene is TRBV5-8, the J gene TRBJ2-3; D not certain. The CDR3 consists of 15 residues. Trimming took 4 bases from V and 2 from J, leaving 14 bases between them. CDR1 is SGHTS and CDR2 is YDEGEE in the germline V gene. The CDR3 loop reads CASSPYWVSTDTQYF. CDR3 sequence (DNA): TGTGCCAGCAGCCCCTATTGGGTATCCACAGATACGCAGTATTTT.

The chain couples TRBV27 to TRBJ1-5, with TRBD1 matching over 8 bases. After removal of 4 bases from V and 7 bases from J, the junction contained 6 bases not matched to a gene. Germline values: CDR1 MNHEY, CDR2 SMNVEV (reference sequence). CDR3 length equals 14 residues. The CDR3 here is CASSWTGSGQPQHF. The CDR3 DNA is TGTGCCAGCAGTTGGACAGGGTCCGGGCAGCCCCAGCATTTT.

This clone came up once. The chain uses TRBV4-1 and TRBJ2-3; TRBD2 agrees at 7 bases. This CDR3 is built from 16 residues. CDR1 is MGHRA and CDR2 is YSYEKL in the germline V gene. V shed 1 base and J 3 bases; nucleotides not matched to a gene: 7. Here the CDR3 reads CASSQAGGRRTDTQYF. For the CDR3, the DNA is TGCGCCAGCAGCCAAGCTGGCGGGAGACGTACAGATACGCAGTATTTT.

The V call is TRBV11-2, the J call TRBJ2-1; 7 bases fit TRBD2. Germline assignment: CDR1 SGHAT and CDR2 FQNNGV. This CDR3 is built from 13 residues. Trimming took 5 bases from V and 11 from J; bases not matched to a gene: 9. This chain's CDR3 is CASSPTLADKQFF. The CDR3 DNA follows: TGTGCCAGCAGCCCTACCCTAGCGGACAAGCAGTTCTTC.

The V and J genes are TRBV6-1 and TRBJ2-7; TRBD1 matches 9 bases. J gave up 4 bases and V 4 bases, and 8 bases lay outside the gene matches. The CDR3 is 15 amino acids. Looked up from germline, CDR1 is MNHNS and CDR2 is SASEGT. In DNA form, the CDR3 reads TGTGCCAGCAGTGTCATCGGGACAGGGCCTTACGAGCAGTACTTC. This encodes CASSVIGTGPYEQYF.

The chain has TRBV7-9 and TRBJ2-3; TRBD1 matches 7 bases. Germline V gives CDR1 SEHNR, CDR2 FQNEAQ (reference sequence). CDR3 length equals 16 residues. V was clipped by 1 base and J by 0 bases; unmatched bases: 4. CDR3 in DNA: TGTGCCAGCAGCTTAGTAGGGGGCGCTAGCACAGATACGCAGTATTTT. Translating it yields CASSLVGGASTDTQYF.